The TCR beta chain under discussion was sequenced for a study of regulatory T cells in long-lasting Graves disease. This clonotype has more than one count but fewer than ten. Relative to the germline gene, one junction end is altered; a read error may explain this. This CDR3 spans 12 amino acids. Germline loops: CDR1 MNHNS, CDR2 SASEGT. CDR3-region Arm-PCR and iRepertoire HTBI primers produced the TCR beta libraries. TCRdb ran MiXCR on the multiplex PCR reads and lists one entry per CDR3 protein. The table lists fewer than 650,000 distinct CDR3 sequences, less than 20% of them singletons. Time point here: newly diagnosed GD, antithyroid drugs for less than 3 months. PBMCs were the source of the RNA used for TCR sequencing. The sample was also linked to a second study, of T cells in Graves' hyperthyroidism and ophthalmopathy. That source reports: Most thyroid clonotypes that were expanded above 0.001 also turned up in blood.

Here the sequenced sample was peripheral blood mononuclear cells (PBMCs), taken at new diagnosis, from a patient treated with antithyroid drugs. The chain couples TRBV6-1 to TRBJ1-4; D perhaps matches TRBD1 (5 bases). This TCR was sampled from a woman younger than 45 with Graves disease. The CDR3 here is CASSPGRHLGSF. CDR3 nucleotides: TGTGCCAGCAGCCCGGGACGGCATCTAGGTTCGTTT.